This record concerns one T cell receptor (beta chain) sequence. What was sequenced were expressed TCRB transcripts, since all of the isolated RNA had been reverse transcribed. TCRdb keeps only in-frame clones here, not all; method: immunoSEQ multiplex PCR. This sample carries 350,000 to 450,000 clones, about 14% of them seen once, and the ten largest clones take roughly 0.04%. With 7 bases removed from V and 3 bases from J, the gap between germline ends came to 17 bases. The CDR3 is 14 residues long. Germline-derived CDR1 and CDR2 are SQVTM and ANQGSEA. These data belong to a study of beta chain features in type 1 diabetes.

Sequencing input: naive CD4+ T cells from blood. This TCR came from a man aged 30-40 years in good health. The rearrangement uses TRBV29-1 and TRBJ2-3; TRBD2 is a possible D gene (5 bases). The CDR3 nucleotides are TGCAGCGCAAGAGTGGGAGTGAGAACAGATACGCAGTATTTT. Its translation is CSARVGVRTDTQYF.